Listed here are 3 T cell receptor beta chains from one sample, sequenced in a study of human T cells and chemical hapten exposure. Specified time point: pre-sensitization, week 0. Stated treatment: therapeutic diphenylcyclopropenone sensitization with weekly scalp DPC. In TCRdb, the RACE reads were re-called with MiXCR into one record per CDR3 protein. The sample shows about 110,000 distinct CDR3 sequences, approximately 12% of them seen only once. The source was whole blood, collected in connection with sensitization to the hapten diphenylcyclopropenone (DPC). These receptors all come from a woman in her forties or fifties with alopecia areata. Some clones in this sample may be carry-over from other donors' samples.

This clonotype came up many times. The rearrangement links TRBV4-1 to TRBJ2-5; 9 nucleotides line up with TRBD2. There are 15 residues in the CDR3. Germline loops: CDR1 MGHRA, CDR2 YSYEKL. V shed 4 bases, J shed 2 bases, and the junction held 5 bases outside the gene matches. As DNA, the CDR3 is TGCGCCAGCAGCCGATTGACTAGCGGACAAGAGACCCAGTACTTC. Its protein is CASSRLTSGQETQYF.

The chain couples TRBV6-2 or TRBV6-3 to TRBJ2-5; a possible D gene is TRBD2 (6 bases). Trimming stripped 9 bases from V and 5 bases from J, with 16 bases between. This CDR3 has 13 residues. The V gene's germline CDR1 is MNHEY and CDR2 SVGEGT. CDR3 DNA sequence: TGTGCCAGTGTTCCGGGACTCACGGAGACCCAGTACTTC. It codes for CASVPGLTETQYF.

At least ten counts were recorded for this clonotype. The chain recombines TRBV6-6 with TRBJ2-2; no firm D call. The CDR3 has 14 residues. From germline, CDR1 is MNHNY and CDR2 SVGAGI (reference sequence). Between the trimmed V and J ends, which lost 8 bases and 3 bases, there was a span of 13 bases. CDR3 nucleotides: TGTGCCAGCGCTCCCGAATTTGACACCGGGGAGCTGTTTTTT. This gives the protein CASAPEFDTGELFF.